These T cell receptor beta chains were read from a single sample in a study of vaccination and CD4 T cells after COVID-19. Each CDR3 protein is one row after TCRdb ran MiXCR on the PCR reads. The profile shows 4,900 or so distinct CDR3 sequences, 25% to 30% of them singletons. Which antigens these TCRs recognize remains unknown. Sequenced: CD4+ T cells from blood, cultured in vitro. All receptors come from a human donor in good health. Each CDR3 is given with its conserved first and last residue. The D gene is left open where the match is weak. Clone size appears in some rows only: once, few, many, or a class for an expanded clone.

size | J | V | D | CDR3 | DNA
few | TRBJ1-1 | TRBV6-1 | - | CASSEEGRNTEAFF | TGTGCCAGCAGTGAAGAGGGGCGGAACACTGAAGCTTTCTTT
medium-sized | TRBJ1-2 | TRBV20-1 | - | CSGEAGLGGYTF | TGCAGTGGGGAAGCAGGGCTCGGCGGCTACACCTTC
- | TRBJ1-6 | TRBV11-2 | - | CASSPTGSGSPLHF | TGTGCCAGCAGCCCAACGGGGTCAGGTTCACCCCTCCACTTT
few | TRBJ1-1 | TRBV12-3/TRBV12-4 | - | CASRADSARTEAFF | TGTGCCAGCAGGGCGGACAGCGCCCGCACTGAAGCTTTCTTT
- | TRBJ2-3 | TRBV20-1 | - | CSASTLPITDTQYF | TGCAGTGCCAGTACCTTGCCTATCACAGATACGCAGTATTTT
- | TRBJ1-1 | TRBV2 | - | CASSAQRLDTEAFF | TGTGCCAGCAGTGCACAGCGATTGGACACTGAAGCTTTCTTT
- | TRBJ2-6 | TRBV7-6 | TRBD1 | CASSPPRRTGSSGANVLTF | TGTGCCAGCAGCCCACCTCGAAGGACAGGCTCATCTGGGGCCAACGTCCTGACTTTC
- | TRBJ1-2 | TRBV4-1 | - | CASSQEGGYGYTF | TGCGCCAGCAGCCAAGAGGGGGGATATGGCTACACCTTC
medium-sized | TRBJ1-2 | TRBV6-1 | - | CASSDRGANYGYTF | TGTGCCAGCAGTGACCGGGGTGCTAACTATGGCTACACCTTC
- | TRBJ1-1 | TRBV12-3/TRBV12-4 | - | CASSLGGNTEAFF | TGTGCCAGCAGTTTAGGGGGGAACACTGAAGCTTTCTTT
few | TRBJ1-2 | TRBV7-9 | - | CASSLALIGASDGYTF | TGTGCCAGCAGCTTAGCGCTAATAGGGGCGTCCGATGGCTACACCTTC
- | TRBJ1-5 | TRBV19 | - | CASSIRRQGYFDSNQPQHF | TGTGCCAGTAGTATACGGAGGCAGGGGTACTTTGATAGCAATCAGCCCCAGCATTTT
few | TRBJ2-7 | TRBV20-1 | TRBD1 | CSATDREYYEQYF | TGCAGTGCTACCGACAGGGAGTATTACGAGCAGTACTTC
- | TRBJ1-1 | TRBV18 | - | CASSPQGMNTEAFF | TGTGCCAGCTCACCACAGGGGATGAACACTGAAGCTTTCTTT
- | TRBJ1-6 | TRBV10-3 | - | CAIRFDSSYNSPLHF | TGTGCCATCAGATTCGACAGCTCCTATAATTCACCCCTCCACTTT
few | TRBJ1-1 | TRBV20-1 | - | CSARKGVWTEAFF | TGCAGTGCGAGAAAGGGGGTATGGACTGAAGCTTTCTTT
- | TRBJ2-7 | TRBV27 | - | CASSLGQPYEQYF | TGTGCCAGCAGTTTAGGACAGCCCTACGAGCAGTACTTC
- | TRBJ2-7 | TRBV24-1 | - | CATSANDRPYEQYF | TGTGCCACCAGTGCCAACGACAGACCCTACGAGCAGTACTTC
- | TRBJ1-1 | TRBV7-9 | TRBD1 | CASRLDRDEAFF | TGTGCCAGCCGGCTTGACAGGGACGAAGCTTTCTTT
few | TRBJ1-3 | TRBV20-1 | - | CSALTPIGSGNTIYF | TGCAGTGCACTGACACCGATTGGCTCTGGAAACACCATATATTTT